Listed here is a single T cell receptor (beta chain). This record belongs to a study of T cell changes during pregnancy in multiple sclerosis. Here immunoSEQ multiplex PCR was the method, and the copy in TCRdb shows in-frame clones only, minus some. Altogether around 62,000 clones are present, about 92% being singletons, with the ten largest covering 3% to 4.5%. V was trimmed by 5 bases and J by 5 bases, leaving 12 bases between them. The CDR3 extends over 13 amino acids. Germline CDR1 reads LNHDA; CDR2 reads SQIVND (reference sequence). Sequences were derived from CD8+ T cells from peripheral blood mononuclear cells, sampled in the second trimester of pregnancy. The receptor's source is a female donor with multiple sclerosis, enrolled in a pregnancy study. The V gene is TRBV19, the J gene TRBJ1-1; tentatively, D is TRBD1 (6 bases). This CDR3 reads CASSSTGWTEAFF. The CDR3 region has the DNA TGTGCCAGTAGTTCCACAGGGTGGACTGAAGCTTTCTTT.